The text below deals with one T cell receptor (beta chain). The sample is drawn from a study of early T cells in non-severe SARS-CoV-2 infection. Across the study: RNA in bulk from unsorted whole blood was sequenced, and chains were unpaired.

Each CDR3 protein gets one entry after TCRdb re-called the 5' RACE reads with MiXCR. This table has about 63,000 distinct CDR3 sequences, about an eighth appearing once. V shed 2 bases and J 2 bases; nucleotides not matched to a gene: 7. This CDR3 is 16 amino acids long. The germline CDR1 and CDR2 sequences are SGHVS and FNYEAQ. Sequencing was done on a sample of whole blood. The chain employs TRBV7-6 and TRBJ2-7; 9 positions match TRBD1. The sequence was collected from an adult who was a healthcare worker with PCR-confirmed SARS-CoV-2 infection or an uninfected control (not recorded which). DNA for the CDR3: TGTGCCAGCAGCTTACTCCCGGGGACAGGGCCCTACGAGCAGTACTTC. Translating it yields CASSLLPGTGPYEQYF.